Sequencing of this T cell receptor (beta chain) was carried out in a study of shared clonotypes between healthy human individuals. The CDR3 consists of 15 residues. Between the trimmed V and J ends, which lost 2 bases and 0 bases, there was a span of 10 bases. CDR1 and CDR2 from the germline V gene are SGHTA and FQGNSA. This table comes from immunoSEQ multiplex PCR, and its TCRdb copy is limited to in-frame clones, with some not included. This repertoire shows hundreds of thousands of clones, under 80% found once; its top ten account for more than 1.5%. The receptor was isolated from a woman in her thirties in good health. The chain uses TRBV7-2 and TRBJ1-1; D remains unclear. The specimen was memory CD4+ T cells sorted from blood. The subset here: CD45RA-negative fraction. The CDR3 reads CASSLSTGMNTEAFF. The CDR3 bases are TGTGCCAGCAGCTTATCCACCGGGATGAACACTGAAGCTTTCTTT.